The clone carrying this TCR beta chain was detected ten times or more. V was clipped by 1 base and J by 7 bases; unmatched bases: 5. The CDR3 runs to 14 residues. Looked up from germline, CDR1 is SGHRS and CDR2 is YFSETQ. Each CDR3 protein is one row after TCRdb ran MiXCR on the RT-PCR reads. The sample lists about 680,000 distinct CDR3 sequences; over 12% were seen once. The receptor comes from a female donor in good health, serving as a healthy control. The source material was memory CD4+ T cells from blood. The J gene is TRBJ1-1, the V gene TRBV5-1; 9 bases are a match to TRBD1. The CDR3 bases are TGCGCCAGCAGCTTGACGGGACAGGGTGTTGAAGCTTTCTTT. This gives the protein CASSLTGQGVEAFF.